This passage covers 9 T cell receptor beta chains from one sample sequenced in a study of T cells expressing NK-cell markers. TCRdb re-called the 5' RACE reads; every CDR3 protein appears as one record, without DNA. This sample contains 150,000 to 180,000 distinct CDR3 sequences. The source material was blood T cells: a sorted CD56 or NKG2C T cell subset, CD4+ or CD8+ T cells, or bulk PBMC T cells (not recorded which). These receptor sequences come from a woman aged 50 to 65 in good health.

J is TRBJ2-2 and V is TRBV29-1; no DNA is available, so the TRBD1 call from TCRdb remains unchecked. CDR3 length: 15 residues. Looked up from germline, CDR1 is SQVTM and CDR2 is ANQGSEA. CDR3 region: CSVEDSTGSTGELFF.

The genes are TRBV12-5 and TRBJ1-1. Looked up from germline, CDR1 is LGHNT and CDR2 is FRNRAP. This CDR3 spans 13 amino acids. This CDR3 reads CASRLRFNTEAFF.

The chain carries TRBV4-1 and TRBJ2-1. The CDR3 sequence is 11 residues long. CDR1 MGHRA and CDR2 YSYEKL come from the germline V gene. This chain's CDR3 is CASSKGKEQFF.

This rearrangement joins TRBV9 to TRBJ1-6; absent DNA, TCRdb's TRBD1 call cannot be checked. Germline CDR1 SGDLS, CDR2 YYNGEE. The CDR3 loop spans 17 amino acids. The chain's CDR3 is CASSVEGGRGYNSPLHF.

This rearrangement joins TRBV6-5 to TRBJ2-6. The CDR3 covers 14 residues. Germline V gene lookup returns CDR1 MNHEY and CDR2 SVGAGI. CDR3 residues: CASSPNDGANVLTF.

The chain couples TRBV4-1 to TRBJ2-1; the TCRdb call, TRBD2, lacks DNA for checking. The CDR3 spans 16 residues. The germline CDR1 and CDR2 sequences are MGHRA and YSYEKL. CDR3 residues: CASSPWSAGVNNEQFF.

The chain has TRBV29-1 and TRBJ2-7; TCRdb outputs TRBD2, but without DNA this stays unchecked. Germline CDR1 SQVTM, CDR2 ANQGSEA. CDR3 length: 15 residues. CDR3 sequence: CSVEGLAGAIYEQYF.

This CDR3 reads CATSDFYRGTPPYHEQFF. The J gene is TRBJ2-1, the V gene TRBV24-1; TCRdb gives TRBD1 as the D gene, but with no DNA this cannot be confirmed. CDR3 size: 18 residues. The germline V gene has CDR1 KGHDR and CDR2 SFDVKD.

The CDR3 is CASSLPLADEQFF. The V call is TRBV5-5, the J call TRBJ2-1; lacking DNA, the TRBD2 call made by TCRdb goes unchecked. The germline gives CDR1 SGHKS, CDR2 YYEKEE (reference sequence). This CDR3 has 13 amino acids.